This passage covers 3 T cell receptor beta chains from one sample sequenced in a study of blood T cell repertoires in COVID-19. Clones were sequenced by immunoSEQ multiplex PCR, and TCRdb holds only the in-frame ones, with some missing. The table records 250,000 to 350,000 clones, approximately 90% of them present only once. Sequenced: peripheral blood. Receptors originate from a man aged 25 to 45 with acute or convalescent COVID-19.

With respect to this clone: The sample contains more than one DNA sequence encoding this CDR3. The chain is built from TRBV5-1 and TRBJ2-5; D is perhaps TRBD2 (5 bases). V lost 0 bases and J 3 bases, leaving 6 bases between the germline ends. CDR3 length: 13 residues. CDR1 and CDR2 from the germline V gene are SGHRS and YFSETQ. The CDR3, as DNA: TGCGCCAGCAGCTTGGCGGGGAAAGAGACCCAGTACTTC. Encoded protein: CASSLAGKETQYF.

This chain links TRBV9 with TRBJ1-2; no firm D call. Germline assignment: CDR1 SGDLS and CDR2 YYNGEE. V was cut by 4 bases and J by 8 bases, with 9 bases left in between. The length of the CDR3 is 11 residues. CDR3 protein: CASSSARGYTF. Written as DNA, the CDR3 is TGTGCCAGCAGCTCCGCCAGAGGCTACACCTTC.

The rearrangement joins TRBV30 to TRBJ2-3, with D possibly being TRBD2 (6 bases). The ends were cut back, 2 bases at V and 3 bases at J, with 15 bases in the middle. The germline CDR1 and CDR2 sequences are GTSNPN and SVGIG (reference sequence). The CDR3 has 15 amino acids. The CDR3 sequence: CAWSSTGTWTDTQYF. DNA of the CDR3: TGTGCCTGGAGTTCGACCGGGACTTGGACAGATACGCAGTATTTT.